This passage covers 4 T cell receptor beta chains from one sample sequenced in a study of blood T cells in healthy people across ages (dated by TCRdb to between 2015 and 2017). The method behind the library was 5' RACE. The sample was run on an Illumina HiSeq 2500. A second about 7 to 11 cycle PCR used a sample-barcoded 5' primer and a J-beta primer mix. Using fastp trimming at Q25 and MiXCR clonotype assembly, TCRdb reanalyzed the public sequencing data and kept in-frame beta chains. Every entry covers one CDR3 protein and lists the most common genes and DNA from its rows. The sample yields 600,000 to 800,000 distinct CDR3 sequences; under 65% were counted once. The top ten clones comprise around an eighth of the sample. Specimen: blood. These TCRs come from a woman of 80 years or more in good health.

V is TRBV11-1 and J is TRBJ2-1; 7 positions match TRBD1. The CDR3 spans 14 residues. Germline V gene lookup returns CDR1 SGHAT and CDR2 FQDESV (reference sequence). V lost 5 bases to trimming and J lost 9 bases; unmatched junction nucleotides: 10. This CDR3 reads CASSPGQVVGEQFF. The CDR3 DNA sequence: TGTGCCAGCAGCCCCGGACAGGTCGTCGGTGAGCAGTTCTTC.

This clonotype was seen many times. V gene TRBV6-2 or TRBV6-3 combines with J gene TRBJ2-1, with 8 bases that match TRBD2. Per the germline V gene, CDR1 is MNHEY and CDR2 is SVGEGT. This CDR3 contains 19 residues. The V segment lost 0 bases and the J segment 0 bases; nucleotides outside the gene matches: 10. The CDR3 loop reads CASSYSSSRAGDSYNEQFF. CDR3 nucleotide sequence: TGTGCCAGCAGTTACTCGTCGTCAAGAGCGGGGGACTCCTACAATGAGCAGTTCTTC.

This clonotype has just a few counts. A single base separates this from a much larger clone, so it may be a read error. This chain links TRBV20-1 with TRBJ2-5; D may be TRBD1 or TRBD2 (5 bases each). V lost 1 base, J lost 1 base, and 7 bases lay in between. CDR1 is DFQATT and CDR2 is SNEGSKA in the germline V gene (reference sequence). The CDR3 has 13 amino acids. This chain's CDR3 is CSARAGSQETQYF. CDR3 in DNA: TGCAGTGCTAGAGCAGGGAGCCAAGAGACCCAGTACTTC.

This clonotype was detected ten times or more. This may stem from a read error, because a much larger clone lies one nucleotide away. The V and J genes are TRBV5-1 and TRBJ2-1; D gene uncertain. Trimming removed 3 bases at V and 4 bases at J, with 8 bases between. Germline V lookup: CDR1 SGHRS, CDR2 YFSETQ. The CDR3 extends over 13 amino acids. The DNA for the CDR3 is TGCGCCAGCAGCTGGTCCGGGTACAATGAGCAGTTCTTC. Translated: CASSWSGYNEQFF.